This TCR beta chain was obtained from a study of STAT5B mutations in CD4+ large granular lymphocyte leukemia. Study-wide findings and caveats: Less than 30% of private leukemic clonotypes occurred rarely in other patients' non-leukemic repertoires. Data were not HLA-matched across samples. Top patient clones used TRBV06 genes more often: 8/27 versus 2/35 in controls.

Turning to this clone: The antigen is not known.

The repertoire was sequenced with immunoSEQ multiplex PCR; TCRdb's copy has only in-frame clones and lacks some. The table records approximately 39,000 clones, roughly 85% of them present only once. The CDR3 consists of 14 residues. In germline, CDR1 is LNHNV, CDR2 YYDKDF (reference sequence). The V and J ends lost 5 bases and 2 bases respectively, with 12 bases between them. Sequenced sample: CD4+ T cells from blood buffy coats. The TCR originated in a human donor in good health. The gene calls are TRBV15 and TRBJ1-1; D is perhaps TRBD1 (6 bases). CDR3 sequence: CATSPGTTNTEAFF. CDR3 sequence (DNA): TGTGCCACCAGCCCGGGGACAACTAACACTGAAGCTTTCTTT.